The rows below give T cell receptor beta chains drawn from one sample of a study of blood T cell repertoires in COVID-19. The repertoire was sequenced with immunoSEQ multiplex PCR; TCRdb's copy has only in-frame clones and lacks some. The sample lists about 88,000 clones; about 90% were seen once. The sample taken for sequencing was peripheral blood. These receptors all stem from a human donor with active COVID-19. The donor label of this sample is uncertain. CDR3s include the opening cysteine and the closing phenylalanine or tryptophan. D genes are given only for firm matches. Rows give clone size only sometimes, using once, few, many, or a class for an expanded clone.

>NA|TRBV24-1|13|NA|TRBJ2-3
TGTGCCACCGGGGCTTCACGCACAGATACGCAGTATTTT
CATGASRTDTQYF
>NA|TRBV7-2|15|NA|TRBJ2-4
TGTGCCAGCAGCTTAGGTATGGGAGGACAAAACATTCAGTACTTC
CASSLGMGGQNIQYF
>NA|TRBV24-1|14|NA|TRBJ2-1
TGTGCCACCAGTGACCCGGGACTGCTGAATGAGCAGTTCTTC
CATSDPGLLNEQFF
>NA|TRBV3-1/TRBV3-2|14|NA|TRBJ2-7
TGTGCCAGCAGCCAAGATCAGGGGCCCTACGAGCAGTACTTC
CASSQDQGPYEQYF
>TRBD2|TRBV7-8|15|NA|TRBJ2-3
TGTGCCAGCAGCTTAGTCGCGGGGGGGGAAGATACGCAGTATTTT
CASSLVAGGEDTQYF
>TRBD2|TRBV6-1|17|NA|TRBJ2-5
TGTGCCAGCAGTGACGGGGGGAGTCTGGGGTACCAAGAGACCCAGTACTTC
CASSDGGSLGYQETQYF
>TRBD2|TRBV7-2|16|NA|TRBJ2-1
TGTGCCAGCAGCTTAGTCTCTAGCGGGGGCCTCAATGAGCAGTTCTTC
CASSLVSSGGLNEQFF
>NA|TRBV10-2|11|NA|TRBJ2-3
TGCGCCAGCAGTGTCGTAGATACGCAGTATTTT
CASSVVDTQYF
>NA|TRBV24-1|15|NA|TRBJ2-3
TGTGCCACCAGTGATCCCGACAGGCCCACAGATACGCAGTATTTT
CATSDPDRPTDTQYF
>TRBD1|TRBV5-1|14|NA|TRBJ2-1
TGCGCCAGCTCACCCGGGACAGGTAACAATGAGCAGTTCTTC
CASSPGTGNNEQFF
>TRBD2|TRBV5-6|16|NA|TRBJ2-1
TGTGCCAGCAGCCATGGACTAGCGGACGACTTCTATGAGCAGTTCTTC
CASSHGLADDFYEQFF
>NA|TRBV4-3|13|NA|TRBJ2-7
TGCGCCAGCAGCCAAGATTTTGGGCACGAGCAGTACTTC
CASSQDFGHEQYF
>NA|TRBV7-3|15|few|TRBJ1-6
TGTGCCAGCAGCAGTGACGGGTCCTATAATTCACCCCTCCACTTT
CASSSDGSYNSPLHF
>NA|TRBV3-1/TRBV3-2|12|NA|TRBJ1-2
TGTGCCAGCAGCCGAGGTAACTATGGCTACACCTTC
CASSRGNYGYTF
>NA|TRBV7-6|14|NA|TRBJ2-3
TGTGCCAGCAGCTTAGGGGCCGGCACAGATACGCAGTATTTT
CASSLGAGTDTQYF
>NA|TRBV28|14|once|TRBJ1-6
TGTGCCAGCAGCTTGACAGATTATAATTCACCCCTCCACTTT
CASSLTDYNSPLHF
>NA|TRBV19|12|NA|TRBJ1-2
TGTGCCAGTAGTACCCTGAACTATGGCTACACCTTC
CASSTLNYGYTF
>NA|TRBV24-1|12|NA|TRBJ1-4
TGTGCCACCAGTTCGGAGAATGAAAAACTGTTTTTT
CATSSENEKLFF
>TRBD2|TRBV11-2|14|NA|TRBJ2-5
TGTGCCAGCAGCTTCGGACTAGCGGGGGAGCCGCAGTACTTC
CASSFGLAGEPQYF
>NA|TRBV6-2/TRBV6-3|15|NA|TRBJ2-7
TGTGCCAGCAGCCCCTCGTTTCTAATCAGGTACGAGCAGTACTTC
CASSPSFLIRYEQYF
>NA|TRBV6-5|13|NA|TRBJ2-7
TGTGCCAGCAGTTCCGGACAGTCCTACGAGCAGTACTTC
CASSSGQSYEQYF